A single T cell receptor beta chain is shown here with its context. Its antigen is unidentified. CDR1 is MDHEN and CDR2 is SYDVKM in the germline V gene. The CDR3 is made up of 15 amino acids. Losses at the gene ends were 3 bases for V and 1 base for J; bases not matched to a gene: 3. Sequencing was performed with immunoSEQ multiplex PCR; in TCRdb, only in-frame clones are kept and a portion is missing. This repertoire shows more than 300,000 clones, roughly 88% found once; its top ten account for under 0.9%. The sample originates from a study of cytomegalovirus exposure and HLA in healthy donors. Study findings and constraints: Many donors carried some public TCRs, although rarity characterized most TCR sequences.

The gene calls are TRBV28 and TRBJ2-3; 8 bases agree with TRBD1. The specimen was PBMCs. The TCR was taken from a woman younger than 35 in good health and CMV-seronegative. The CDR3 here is CASSLGQARTDTQYF. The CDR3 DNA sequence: TGTGCCAGCAGTTTGGGACAGGCGCGCACAGATACGCAGTATTTT.